Below are 5 T cell receptor beta chains sequenced from a single sample in a study of CD8 T cells in ankylosing spondylitis. TCRdb re-analysed the 5' RACE reads in MiXCR, keeping a single row per CDR3 protein. The repertoire holds about 240,000 distinct CDR3 sequences, with 7.5% to 9% as singletons. The sample consisted of blood, either unsorted or a sorted T cell fraction (not recorded which). These receptors originate from a male donor with ankylosing spondylitis or in good health (not recorded which).

Many counts were recorded for this clonotype. V gene TRBV7-2 combines with J gene TRBJ1-2; the D gene is possibly TRBD1 (5 bases). Trimming left V 4 bases short and J 3 bases short, with 18 bases between. Germline V lookup: CDR1 SGHTA, CDR2 FQGNSA. The CDR3 is 16 amino acids. Here the CDR3 DNA reads TGTGCCAGCAGCTCCGGAGGGGCAGGGTATGACTATGGCTACACCTTC. Amino acids: CASSSGGAGYDYGYTF.

In its sample, this clonotype was seen a few times. V and J are TRBV18 and TRBJ2-2; 14 nucleotides align to TRBD2. V shed 3 bases, J shed 3 bases, and the junction held 12 bases outside the gene matches. Germline CDR1 reads KGHSH; CDR2 reads LQKENI. CDR3 length equals 20 residues. This CDR3 reads CASSPQGLAGGRKHTGELFF. The CDR3 DNA reads TGTGCCAGCTCACCCCAAGGACTAGCGGGAGGACGAAAGCACACCGGGGAGCTGTTTTTT.

This clonotype was recorded at least ten times. This chain uses TRBV20-1 with TRBJ2-4; 8 nucleotides agree with TRBD2. Losses at the gene ends were 3 bases for V and 0 bases for J; bases not matched to a gene: 10. Germline V lookup: CDR1 DFQATT, CDR2 SNEGSKA (reference sequence). The CDR3 extends over 17 amino acids. The CDR3 DNA reads as TGCAGTGCTAGTAGGGTTAGCGGGACGTTAGCCAAAAACATTCAGTACTTC. Translating gives CSASRVSGTLAKNIQYF.

This clonotype was counted many times. This sequence joins TRBV12-3 or TRBV12-4 and TRBJ1-1; no firm D call. V lost 1 base, J lost 0 bases, and 9 bases lay in between. This CDR3 spans 15 amino acids. CDR3 sequence (DNA): TGTGCCAGCAGTTTAGAGCCAGCCGTGAACACTGAAGCTTTCTTT. Translating gives CASSLEPAVNTEAFF.

This clonotype was picked up a small number of times. V is TRBV7-6 and J is TRBJ2-7, with 7 bases aligning to TRBD1. With V trimmed by 5 bases and J by 6 bases, 10 bases remained unmatched. CDR1 and CDR2 (germline): SGHVS, FNYEAQ. The CDR3 consists of 14 residues. As DNA, the CDR3 is TGTGCCAGCAGCGCGTCGACAGGGCTCGGCGAGCAGTACTTC. Protein: CASSASTGLGEQYF.